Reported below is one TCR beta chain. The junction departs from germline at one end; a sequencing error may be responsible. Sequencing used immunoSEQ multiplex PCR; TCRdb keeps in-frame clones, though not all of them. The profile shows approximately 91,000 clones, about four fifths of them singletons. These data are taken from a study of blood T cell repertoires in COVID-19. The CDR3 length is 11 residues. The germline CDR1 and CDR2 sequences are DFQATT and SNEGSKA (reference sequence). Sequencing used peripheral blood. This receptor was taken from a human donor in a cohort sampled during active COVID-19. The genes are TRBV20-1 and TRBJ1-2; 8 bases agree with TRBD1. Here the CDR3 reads CSARDGDRSLF. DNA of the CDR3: TGCAGTGCTAGAGATGGGGACAGGAGCCTCTTC.